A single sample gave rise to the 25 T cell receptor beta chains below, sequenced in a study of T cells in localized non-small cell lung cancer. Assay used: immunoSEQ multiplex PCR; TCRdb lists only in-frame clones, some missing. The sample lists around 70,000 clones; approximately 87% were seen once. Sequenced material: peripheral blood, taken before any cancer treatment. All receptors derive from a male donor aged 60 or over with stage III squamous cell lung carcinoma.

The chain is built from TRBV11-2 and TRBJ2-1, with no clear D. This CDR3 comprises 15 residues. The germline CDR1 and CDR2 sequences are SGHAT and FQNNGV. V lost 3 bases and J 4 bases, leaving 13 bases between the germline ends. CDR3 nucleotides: TGTGCCAGCAGCTTCTCGGTACAGAATTACAATGAGCAGTTCTTC. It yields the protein CASSFSVQNYNEQFF. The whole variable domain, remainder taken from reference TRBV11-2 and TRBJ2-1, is EAGVAQSPRYKIIEKRQSVAFWCNPISGHATLYWYQQILGQGPKLLIQFQNNGVVDDSQLPKDRFSAERLKGVDSTLKIQPAKLEDSAVYLCASSFSVQNYNEQFFGPGTRLTVL.

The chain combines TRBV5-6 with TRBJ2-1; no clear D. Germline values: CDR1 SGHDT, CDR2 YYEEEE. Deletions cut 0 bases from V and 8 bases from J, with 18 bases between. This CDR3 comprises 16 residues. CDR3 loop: CASSLAGLGLFHEQFF. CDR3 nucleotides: TGTGCCAGCAGCTTGGCCGGCCTTGGGTTATTCCATGAGCAGTTCTTC. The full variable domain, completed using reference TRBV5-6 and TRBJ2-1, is DAGVTQSPTHLIKTRGQQVTLRCSPKSGHDTVSWYQQALGQGPQFIFQYYEEEERQRGNFPDRFSGHQFPNYSSELNVNALLLGDSALYLCASSLAGLGLFHEQFFGPGTRLTVL.

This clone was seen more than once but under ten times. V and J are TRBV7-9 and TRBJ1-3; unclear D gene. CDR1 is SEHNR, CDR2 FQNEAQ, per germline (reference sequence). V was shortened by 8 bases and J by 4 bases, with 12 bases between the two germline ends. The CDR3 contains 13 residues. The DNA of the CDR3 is TGTGCCAGCGATAAAACAGAGGGAAACACCATATATTTT. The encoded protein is CASDKTEGNTIYF.

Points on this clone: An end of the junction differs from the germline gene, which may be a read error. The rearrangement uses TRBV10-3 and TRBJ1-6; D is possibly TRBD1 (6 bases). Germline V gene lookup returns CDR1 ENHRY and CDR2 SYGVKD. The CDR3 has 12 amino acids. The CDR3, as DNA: TGTGCCGTCAGGGGCCCGGATTCACCCCTCCACTTT. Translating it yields CAVRGPDSPLHF.

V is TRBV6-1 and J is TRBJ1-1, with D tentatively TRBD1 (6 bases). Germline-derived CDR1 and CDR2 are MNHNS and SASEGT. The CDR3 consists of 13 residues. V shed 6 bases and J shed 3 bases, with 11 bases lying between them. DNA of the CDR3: TGTGCCAGCAGGGTGAACAGGGACACTGAAGCTTTCTTT. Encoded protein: CASRVNRDTEAFF.

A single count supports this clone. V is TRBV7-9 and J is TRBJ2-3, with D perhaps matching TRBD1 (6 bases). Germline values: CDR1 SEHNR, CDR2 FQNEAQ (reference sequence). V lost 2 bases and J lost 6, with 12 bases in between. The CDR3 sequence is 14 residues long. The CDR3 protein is CASSLSRRGDTQYF. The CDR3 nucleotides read TGTGCCAGCAGCTTAAGTCGTAGGGGGGATACGCAGTATTTT.

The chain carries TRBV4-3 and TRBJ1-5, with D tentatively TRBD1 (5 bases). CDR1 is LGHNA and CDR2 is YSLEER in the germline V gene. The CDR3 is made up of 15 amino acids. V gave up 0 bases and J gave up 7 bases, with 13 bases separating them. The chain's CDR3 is CASSQDPAGNQPQHF. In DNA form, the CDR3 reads TGCGCCAGCAGCCAAGATCCGGCAGGGAACCAGCCCCAGCATTTT.

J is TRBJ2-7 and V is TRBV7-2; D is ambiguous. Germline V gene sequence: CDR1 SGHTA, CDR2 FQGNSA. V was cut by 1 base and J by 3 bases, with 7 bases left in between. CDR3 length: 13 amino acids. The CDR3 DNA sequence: TGTGCCAGCAGCTTAGAGGCTATCTACGAGCAGTACTTC. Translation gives CASSLEAIYEQYF.

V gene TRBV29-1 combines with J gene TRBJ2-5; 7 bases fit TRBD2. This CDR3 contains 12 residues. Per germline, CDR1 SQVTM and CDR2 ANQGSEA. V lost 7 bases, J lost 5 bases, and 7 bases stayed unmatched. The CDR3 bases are TGCAGCGCTACTTCCGGGGGGGAGACCCAGTACTTC. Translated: CSATSGGETQYF.

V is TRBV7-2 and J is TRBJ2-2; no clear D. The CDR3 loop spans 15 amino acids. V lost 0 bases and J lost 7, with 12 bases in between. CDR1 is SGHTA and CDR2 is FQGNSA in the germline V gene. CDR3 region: CASSLAFGRIGELFF. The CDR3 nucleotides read TGTGCCAGCAGCTTAGCGTTTGGCAGGATCGGGGAGCTGTTTTTT. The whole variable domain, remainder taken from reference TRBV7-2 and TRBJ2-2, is GAGVSQSPSNKVTEKGKDVELRCDPISGHTALYWYRQSLGQGLEFLIYFQGNSAPDKSGLPSDRFSAERTGGSVSTLTIQRTQQEDSAVYLCASSLAFGRIGELFFGEGSRLTVL.

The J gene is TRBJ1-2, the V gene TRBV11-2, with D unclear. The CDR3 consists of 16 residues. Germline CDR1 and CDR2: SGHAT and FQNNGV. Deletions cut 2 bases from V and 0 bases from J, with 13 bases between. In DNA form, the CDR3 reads TGTGCCAGCAGCTTATCAAAGAGCGGGGCTAACTATGGCTACACCTTC. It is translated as CASSLSKSGANYGYTF.

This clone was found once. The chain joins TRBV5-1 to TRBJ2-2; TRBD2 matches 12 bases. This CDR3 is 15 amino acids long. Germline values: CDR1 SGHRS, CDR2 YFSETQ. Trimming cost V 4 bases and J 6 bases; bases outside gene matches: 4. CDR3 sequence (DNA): TGCGCCAGCAGCCCACGACTAGCGGGGGCCGGGGAGCTGTTTTTT. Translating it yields CASSPRLAGAGELFF.

The CDR3 spells CASSLNTGMATEAFF. The DNA of the CDR3 is TGCGCCAGCAGCTTGAACACAGGGATGGCCACTGAAGCTTTCTTT. The gene calls are TRBV5-1 and TRBJ1-1, with a weak D call TRBD1 (6 bases). CDR1 is SGHRS and CDR2 is YFSETQ in the germline V gene. V lost 1 base to trimming and J lost 4 bases, with 14 bases between them. This CDR3 is built from 15 residues.

The CDR3 here is CASSLAARTYSPLHF. The CDR3 nucleotides read TGCGCCAGCAGCTTGGCCGCCAGGACCTATTCACCCCTCCACTTT. V usage is TRBV5-1 and J usage is TRBJ1-6; D remains ambiguous. V lost 0 bases, J lost 8 bases, and 12 bases lay in between. From germline, CDR1 is SGHRS and CDR2 YFSETQ. The CDR3 consists of 15 residues.

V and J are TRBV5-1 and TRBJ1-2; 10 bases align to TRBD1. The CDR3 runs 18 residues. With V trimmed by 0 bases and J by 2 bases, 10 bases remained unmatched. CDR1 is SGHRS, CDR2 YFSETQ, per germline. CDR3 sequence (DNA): TGCGCCAGCAGCTTGGTCCCCGGGACAGGGGCGAGGAACTATGGCTACACCTTC. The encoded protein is CASSLVPGTGARNYGYTF. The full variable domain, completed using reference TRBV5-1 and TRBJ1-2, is KAGVTQTPRYLIKTRGQQVTLSCSPISGHRSVSWYQQTPGQGLQFLFEYFSETQRNKGNFPGRFSGRQFSNSRSEMNVSTLELGDSALYLCASSLVPGTGARNYGYTFGSGTRLTVV.

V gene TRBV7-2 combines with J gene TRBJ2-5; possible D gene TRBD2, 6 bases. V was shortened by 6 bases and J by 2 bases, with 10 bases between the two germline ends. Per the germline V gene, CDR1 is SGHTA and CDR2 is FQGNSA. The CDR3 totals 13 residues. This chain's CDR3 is CASSLASQETQYF. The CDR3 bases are TGTGCCAGCAGTCTAGCGTCTCAAGAGACCCAGTACTTC. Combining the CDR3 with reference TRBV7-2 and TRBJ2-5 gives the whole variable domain GAGVSQSPSNKVTEKGKDVELRCDPISGHTALYWYRQSLGQGLEFLIYFQGNSAPDKSGLPSDRFSAERTGGSVSTLTIQRTQQEDSAVYLCASSLASQETQYFGPGTRLLVL.

This CDR3 reads CASSLPQGVAGYTF. The CDR3 DNA reads as TGCGCCAGCAGCTTGCCCCAGGGTGTCGCAGGCTACACCTTC. This chain links TRBV5-1 with TRBJ1-2; possibly TRBD1 for D (5 bases). Germline CDR1 SGHRS, CDR2 YFSETQ. The V end lost 1 base, the J end lost 8 bases, and 15 bases lay between the germline ends. This CDR3 contains 14 residues.

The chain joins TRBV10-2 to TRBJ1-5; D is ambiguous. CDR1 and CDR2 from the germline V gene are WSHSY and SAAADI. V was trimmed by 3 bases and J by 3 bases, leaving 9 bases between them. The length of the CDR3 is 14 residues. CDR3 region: CASSEGLDNQPQHF. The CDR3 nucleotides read TGCGCCAGCAGTGAAGGTCTGGACAATCAGCCCCAGCATTTT.

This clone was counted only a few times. CDR3 in amino acids: CASSPRGSSTGELFF. DNA of the CDR3: TGTGCCAGCAGCCCGCGGGGGAGTTCCACCGGGGAGCTGTTTTTT. The V and J genes are TRBV9 and TRBJ2-2; 7 bases match TRBD2. This CDR3 has 15 residues. Germline assignment: CDR1 SGDLS and CDR2 YYNGEE. V lost 4 bases and J lost 4; bases outside the gene matches: 7.

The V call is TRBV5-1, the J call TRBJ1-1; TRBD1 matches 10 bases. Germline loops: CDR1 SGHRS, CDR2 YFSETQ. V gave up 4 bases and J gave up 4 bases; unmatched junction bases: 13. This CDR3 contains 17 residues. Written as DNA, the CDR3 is TGCGCCAGCAGCGCAGTCCCGGGACAGGGGATCGGCACTGAAGCTTTCTTT. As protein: CASSAVPGQGIGTEAFF.

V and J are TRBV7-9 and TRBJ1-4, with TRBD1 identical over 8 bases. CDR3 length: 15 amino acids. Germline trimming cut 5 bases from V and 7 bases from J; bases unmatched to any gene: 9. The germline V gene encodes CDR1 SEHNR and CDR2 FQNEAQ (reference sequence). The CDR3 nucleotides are TGTGCCAGCAGCACCCGACAGGGGCTCTTTGAAAAACTGTTTTTT. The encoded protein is CASSTRQGLFEKLFF.

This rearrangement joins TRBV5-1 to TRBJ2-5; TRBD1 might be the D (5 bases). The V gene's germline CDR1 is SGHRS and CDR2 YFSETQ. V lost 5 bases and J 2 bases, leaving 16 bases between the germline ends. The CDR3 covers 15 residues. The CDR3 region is CASSSTTTAQETQYF. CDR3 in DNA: TGCGCCAGCAGTTCTACCACGACAGCTCAAGAGACCCAGTACTTC.

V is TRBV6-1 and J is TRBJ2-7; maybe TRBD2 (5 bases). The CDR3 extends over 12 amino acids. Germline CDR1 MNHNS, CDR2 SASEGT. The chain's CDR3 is CATYSSTYEQYV. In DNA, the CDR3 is TGTGCTACCTATTCTAGCACCTACGAGCAGTACGTC.

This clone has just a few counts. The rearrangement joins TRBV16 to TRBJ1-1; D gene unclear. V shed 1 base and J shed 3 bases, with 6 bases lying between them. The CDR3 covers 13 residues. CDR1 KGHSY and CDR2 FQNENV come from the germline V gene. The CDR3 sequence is CASSQLSDTEAFF. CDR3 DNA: TGTGCCAGCAGCCAATTATCGGACACTGAAGCTTTCTTT.

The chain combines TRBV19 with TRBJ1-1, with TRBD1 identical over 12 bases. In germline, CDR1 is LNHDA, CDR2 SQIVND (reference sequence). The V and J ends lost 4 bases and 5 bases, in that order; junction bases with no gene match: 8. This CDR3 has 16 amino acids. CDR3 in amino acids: CASSTGTGGRNTEAFF. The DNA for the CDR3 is TGTGCCAGTAGTACTGGGACAGGGGGCAGGAATACTGAAGCTTTCTTT.